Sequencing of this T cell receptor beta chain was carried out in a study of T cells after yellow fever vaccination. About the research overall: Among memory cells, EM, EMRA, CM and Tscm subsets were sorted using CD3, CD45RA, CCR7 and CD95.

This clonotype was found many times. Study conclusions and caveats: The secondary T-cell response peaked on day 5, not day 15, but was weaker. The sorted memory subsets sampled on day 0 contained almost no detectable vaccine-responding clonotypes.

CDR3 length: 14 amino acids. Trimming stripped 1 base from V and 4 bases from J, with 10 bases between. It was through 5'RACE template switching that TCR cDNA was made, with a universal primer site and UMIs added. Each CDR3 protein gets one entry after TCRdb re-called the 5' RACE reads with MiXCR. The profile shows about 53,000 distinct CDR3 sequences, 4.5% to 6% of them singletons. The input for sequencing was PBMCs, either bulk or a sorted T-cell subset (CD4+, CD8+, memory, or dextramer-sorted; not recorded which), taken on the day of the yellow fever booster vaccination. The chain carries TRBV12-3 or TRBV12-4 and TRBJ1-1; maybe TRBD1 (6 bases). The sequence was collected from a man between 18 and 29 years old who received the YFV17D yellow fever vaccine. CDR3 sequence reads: CASSLEGGATEAFF. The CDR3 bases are TGTGCCAGCAGTTTAGAGGGGGGGGCCACTGAAGCTTTCTTT.